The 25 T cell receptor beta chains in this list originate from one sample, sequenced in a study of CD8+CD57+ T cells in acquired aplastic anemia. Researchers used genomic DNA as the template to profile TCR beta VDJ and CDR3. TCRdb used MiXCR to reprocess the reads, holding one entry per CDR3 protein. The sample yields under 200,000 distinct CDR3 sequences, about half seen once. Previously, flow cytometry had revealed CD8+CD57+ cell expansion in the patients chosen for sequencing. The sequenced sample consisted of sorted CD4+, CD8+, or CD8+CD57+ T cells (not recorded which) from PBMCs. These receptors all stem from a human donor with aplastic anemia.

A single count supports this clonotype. CDR3 region: CASSPNSLQGEAFF. The CDR3 nucleotides read TGCGCCAGCAGCCCGAACAGCCTGCAGGGAGAAGCTTTCTTT. J is TRBJ1-1 and V is TRBV5-1; D possibly corresponds to TRBD1 (5 bases). Per the germline V gene, CDR1 is SGHRS and CDR2 is YFSETQ. V was shortened by 4 bases and J by 8 bases, with 18 bases between the two germline ends. This CDR3 spans 14 amino acids. Filled out from reference TRBV5-1 and TRBJ1-1, the complete variable domain reads KAGVTQTPRYLIKTRGQQVTLSCSPISGHRSVSWYQQTPGQGLQFLFEYFSETQRNKGNFPGRFSGRQFSNSRSEMNVSTLELGDSALYLCASSPNSLQGEAFFGQGTRLTVV.

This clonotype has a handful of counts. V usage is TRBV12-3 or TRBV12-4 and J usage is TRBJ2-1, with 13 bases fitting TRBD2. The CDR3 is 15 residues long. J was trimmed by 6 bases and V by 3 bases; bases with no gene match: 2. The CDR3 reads CASSFTSGGGNEQFF. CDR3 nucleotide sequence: TGTGCCAGCAGTTTTACTAGCGGGGGGGGCAATGAGCAGTTCTTC.

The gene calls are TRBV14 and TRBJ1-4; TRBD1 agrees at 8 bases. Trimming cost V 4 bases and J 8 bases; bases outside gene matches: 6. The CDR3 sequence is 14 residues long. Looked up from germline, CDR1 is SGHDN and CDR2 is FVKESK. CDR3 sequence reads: CASSPRTGNEKLFF. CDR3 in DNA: TGTGCCAGCAGCCCGCGGACAGGGAACGAAAAACTGTTTTTT.

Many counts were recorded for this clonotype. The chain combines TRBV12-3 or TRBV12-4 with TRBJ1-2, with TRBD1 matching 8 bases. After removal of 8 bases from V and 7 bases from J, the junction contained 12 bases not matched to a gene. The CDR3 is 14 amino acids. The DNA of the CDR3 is TGTGCCAGCGCCCCGGGCAGGGGGCGTAGTGGCTACACCTTC. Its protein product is CASAPGRGRSGYTF.

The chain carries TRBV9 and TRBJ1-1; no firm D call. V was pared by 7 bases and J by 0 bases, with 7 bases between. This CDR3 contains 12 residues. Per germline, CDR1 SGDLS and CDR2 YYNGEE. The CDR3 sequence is CASQLMNTEAFF. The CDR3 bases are TGTGCCAGCCAACTAATGAACACTGAAGCTTTCTTT.

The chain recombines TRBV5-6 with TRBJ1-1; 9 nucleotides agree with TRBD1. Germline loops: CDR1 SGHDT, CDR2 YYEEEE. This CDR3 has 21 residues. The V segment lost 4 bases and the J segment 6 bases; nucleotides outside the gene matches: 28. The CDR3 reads CASSQGGTGLSNDPTYSEAFF. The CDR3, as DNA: TGTGCCAGCAGCCAGGGGGGGACAGGGTTGAGCAATGACCCTACCTACTCTGAAGCTTTCTTT. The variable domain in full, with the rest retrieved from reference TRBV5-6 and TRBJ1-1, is DAGVTQSPTHLIKTRGQQVTLRCSPKSGHDTVSWYQQALGQGPQFIFQYYEEEERQRGNFPDRFSGHQFPNYSSELNVNALLLGDSALYLCASSQGGTGLSNDPTYSEAFFGQGTRLTVV.

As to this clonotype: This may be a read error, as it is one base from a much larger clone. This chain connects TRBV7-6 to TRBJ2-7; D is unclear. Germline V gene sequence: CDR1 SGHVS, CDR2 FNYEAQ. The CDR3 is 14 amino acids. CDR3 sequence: CASSPDGVVYEQCF. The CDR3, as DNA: TGTGCCAGCAGCCCTGACGGAGTGGTCTACGAGCAGTGCTTC.

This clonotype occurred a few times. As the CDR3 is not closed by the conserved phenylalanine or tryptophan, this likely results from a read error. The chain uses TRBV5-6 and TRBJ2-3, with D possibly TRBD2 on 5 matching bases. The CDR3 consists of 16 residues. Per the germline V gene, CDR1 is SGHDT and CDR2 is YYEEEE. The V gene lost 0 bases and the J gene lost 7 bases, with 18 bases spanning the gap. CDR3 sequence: CASSLAVRTEAYTQYL. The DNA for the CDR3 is TGTGCCAGCAGCTTGGCCGTCAGGACTGAGGCTTATACGCAGTATCTT.

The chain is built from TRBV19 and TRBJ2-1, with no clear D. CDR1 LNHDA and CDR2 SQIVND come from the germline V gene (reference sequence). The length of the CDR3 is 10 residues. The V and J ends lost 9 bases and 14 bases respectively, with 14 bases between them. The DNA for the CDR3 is TGTGCCAGCGAAGGACCGCCGAAGTTCTTC. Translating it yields CASEGPPKFF.

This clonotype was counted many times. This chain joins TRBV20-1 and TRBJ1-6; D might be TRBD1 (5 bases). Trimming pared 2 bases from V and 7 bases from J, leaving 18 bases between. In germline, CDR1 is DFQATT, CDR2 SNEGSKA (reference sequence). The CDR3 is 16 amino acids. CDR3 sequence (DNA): TGCAGTGCTAGACCAGCATCCCCGGGGGTGAATTCACCCCTCCACTTT. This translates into CSARPASPGVNSPLHF.

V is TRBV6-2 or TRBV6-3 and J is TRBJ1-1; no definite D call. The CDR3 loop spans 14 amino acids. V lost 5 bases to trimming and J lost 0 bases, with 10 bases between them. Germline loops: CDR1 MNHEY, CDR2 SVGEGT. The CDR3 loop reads CASSPPGLNTEAFF. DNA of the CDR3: TGTGCCAGCAGTCCCCCCGGGCTGAACACTGAAGCTTTCTTT.

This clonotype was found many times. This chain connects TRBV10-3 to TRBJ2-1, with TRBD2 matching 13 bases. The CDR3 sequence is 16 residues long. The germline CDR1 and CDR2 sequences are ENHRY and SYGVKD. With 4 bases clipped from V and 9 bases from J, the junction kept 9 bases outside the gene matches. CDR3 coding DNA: TGTGCCATCAGTGGACTAGCGGGGGGTGATTTGCGTGAGCAGTTCTTC. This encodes CAISGLAGGDLREQFF.

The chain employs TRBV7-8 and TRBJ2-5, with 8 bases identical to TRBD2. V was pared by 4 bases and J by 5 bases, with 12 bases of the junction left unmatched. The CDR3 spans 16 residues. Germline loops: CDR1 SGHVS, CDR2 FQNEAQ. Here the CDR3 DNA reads TGTGCCAGCAGCTCCTTTGCGGTAGCGGGACGGGAGACCCAGTACTTC. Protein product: CASSSFAVAGRETQYF. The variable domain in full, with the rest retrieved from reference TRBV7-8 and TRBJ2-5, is GAGVSQSPRYKVAKRGQDVALRCDPISGHVSLFWYQQALGQGPEFLTYFQNEAQLDKSGLPSDRFFAERPEGSVSTLKIQRTQQEDSAVYLCASSSFAVAGRETQYFGPGTRLLVL.

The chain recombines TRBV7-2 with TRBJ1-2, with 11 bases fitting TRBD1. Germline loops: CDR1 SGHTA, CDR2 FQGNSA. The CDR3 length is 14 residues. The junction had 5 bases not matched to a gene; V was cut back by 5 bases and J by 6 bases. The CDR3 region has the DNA TGTGCCAGCAGCCCGGACAGGGGGCGGGATGGCTACACCTTC. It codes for CASSPDRGRDGYTF.

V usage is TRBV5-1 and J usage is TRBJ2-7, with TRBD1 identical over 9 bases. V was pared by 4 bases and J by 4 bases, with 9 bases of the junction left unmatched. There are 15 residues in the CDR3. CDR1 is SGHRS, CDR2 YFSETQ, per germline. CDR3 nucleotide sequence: TGCGCCAGCAGCCCGGCCGGGACAGGGAGGTACGAGCAGTACTTC. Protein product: CASSPAGTGRYEQYF.

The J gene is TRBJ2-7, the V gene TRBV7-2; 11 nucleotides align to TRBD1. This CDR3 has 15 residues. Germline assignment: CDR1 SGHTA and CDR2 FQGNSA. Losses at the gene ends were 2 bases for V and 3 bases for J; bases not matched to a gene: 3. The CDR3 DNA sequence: TGTGCCAGCAGCTTATGGGACAGGGGGGACTACGAGCAGTACTTC. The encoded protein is CASSLWDRGDYEQYF.

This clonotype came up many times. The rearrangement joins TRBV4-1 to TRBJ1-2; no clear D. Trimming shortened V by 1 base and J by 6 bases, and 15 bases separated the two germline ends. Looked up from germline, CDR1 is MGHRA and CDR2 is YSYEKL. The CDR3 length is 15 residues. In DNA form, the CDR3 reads TGCGCCAGCAGCCAAGTATACCAGCGGAATCATGGCTACACCTTC. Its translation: CASSQVYQRNHGYTF.

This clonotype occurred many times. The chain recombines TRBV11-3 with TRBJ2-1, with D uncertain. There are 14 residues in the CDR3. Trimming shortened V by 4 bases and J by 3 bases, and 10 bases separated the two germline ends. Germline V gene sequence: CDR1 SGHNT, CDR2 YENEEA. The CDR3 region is CASSSKDRYNEQFF. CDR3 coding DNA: TGTGCCAGCAGCTCCAAGGACCGCTACAATGAGCAGTTCTTC.

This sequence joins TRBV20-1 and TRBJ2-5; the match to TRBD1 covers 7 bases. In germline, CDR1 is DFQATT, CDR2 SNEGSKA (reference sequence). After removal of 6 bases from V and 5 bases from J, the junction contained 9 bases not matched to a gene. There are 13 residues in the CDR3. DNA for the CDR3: TGCAGTGCAACCGAGACAGGGAAGGAGACCCAGTACTTC. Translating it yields CSATETGKETQYF.

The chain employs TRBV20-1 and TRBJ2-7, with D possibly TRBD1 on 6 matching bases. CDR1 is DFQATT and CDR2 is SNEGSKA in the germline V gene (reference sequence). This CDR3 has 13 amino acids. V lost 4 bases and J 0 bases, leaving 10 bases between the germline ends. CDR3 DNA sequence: TGCAGTGCTACCGTGGACAGCTCCTACGAGCAGTACTTC. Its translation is CSATVDSSYEQYF.

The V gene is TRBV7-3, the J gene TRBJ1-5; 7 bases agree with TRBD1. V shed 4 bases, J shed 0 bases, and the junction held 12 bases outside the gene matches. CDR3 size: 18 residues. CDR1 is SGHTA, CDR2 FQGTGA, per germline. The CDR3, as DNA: TGTGCCAGCAGCTCGTTGAAGGGACAGCATAATAGCAATCAGCCCCAGCATTTT. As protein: CASSSLKGQHNSNQPQHF.

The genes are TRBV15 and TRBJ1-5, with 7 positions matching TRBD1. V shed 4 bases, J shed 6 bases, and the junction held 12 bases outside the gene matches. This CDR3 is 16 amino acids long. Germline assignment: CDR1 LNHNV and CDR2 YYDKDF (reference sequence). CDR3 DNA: TGTGCCACCAGCAAAAGAGGACAGGAAGGGTTTCAGCCCCAGCATTTT. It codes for CATSKRGQEGFQPQHF.

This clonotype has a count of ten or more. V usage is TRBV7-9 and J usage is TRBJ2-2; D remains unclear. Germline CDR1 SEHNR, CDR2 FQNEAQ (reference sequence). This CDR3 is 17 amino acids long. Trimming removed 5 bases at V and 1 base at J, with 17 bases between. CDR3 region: CASSPRPPLGNTGELFF. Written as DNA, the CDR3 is TGTGCCAGCAGCCCAAGGCCCCCCCTAGGGAACACCGGGGAGCTGTTTTTT.

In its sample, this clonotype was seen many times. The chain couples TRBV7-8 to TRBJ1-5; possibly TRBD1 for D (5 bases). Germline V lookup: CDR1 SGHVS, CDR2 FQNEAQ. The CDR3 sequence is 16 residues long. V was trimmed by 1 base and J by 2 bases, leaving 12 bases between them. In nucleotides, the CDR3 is TGTGCCAGCAGCTTAGTGGGTGGGGCTGGCAATCAGCCCCAGCATTTT. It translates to CASSLVGGAGNQPQHF.

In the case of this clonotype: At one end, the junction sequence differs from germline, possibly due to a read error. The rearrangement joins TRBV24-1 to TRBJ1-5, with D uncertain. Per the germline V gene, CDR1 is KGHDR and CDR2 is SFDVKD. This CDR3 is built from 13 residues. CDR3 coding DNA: TGCGCCAGCAGTGAGTCATGGAATCAGCCCCAGCATTTT. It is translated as CASSESWNQPQHF.